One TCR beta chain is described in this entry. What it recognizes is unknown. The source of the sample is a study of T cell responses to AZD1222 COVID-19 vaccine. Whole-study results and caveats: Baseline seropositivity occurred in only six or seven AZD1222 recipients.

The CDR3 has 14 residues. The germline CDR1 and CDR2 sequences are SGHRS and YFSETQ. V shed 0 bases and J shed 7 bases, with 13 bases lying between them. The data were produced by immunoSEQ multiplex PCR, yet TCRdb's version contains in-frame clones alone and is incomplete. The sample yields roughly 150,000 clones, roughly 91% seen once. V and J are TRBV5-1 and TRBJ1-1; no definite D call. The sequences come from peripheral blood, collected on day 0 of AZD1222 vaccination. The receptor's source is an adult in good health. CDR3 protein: CASSLENQDREAFF. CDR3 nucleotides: TGCGCCAGCAGCTTGGAGAACCAGGATCGTGAAGCTTTCTTT.